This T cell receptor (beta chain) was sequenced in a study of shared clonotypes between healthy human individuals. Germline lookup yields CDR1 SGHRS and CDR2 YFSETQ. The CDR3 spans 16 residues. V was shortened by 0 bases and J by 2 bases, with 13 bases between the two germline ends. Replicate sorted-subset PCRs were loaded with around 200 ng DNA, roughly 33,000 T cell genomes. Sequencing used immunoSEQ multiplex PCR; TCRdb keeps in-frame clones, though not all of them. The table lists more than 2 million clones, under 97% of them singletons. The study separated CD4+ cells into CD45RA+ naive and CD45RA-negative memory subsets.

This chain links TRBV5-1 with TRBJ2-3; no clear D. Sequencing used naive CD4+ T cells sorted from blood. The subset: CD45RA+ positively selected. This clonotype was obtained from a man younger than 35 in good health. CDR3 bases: TGCGCCAGCAGCTTGGCGTTGTCCCTCTTCACAGATACGCAGTATTTT. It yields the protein CASSLALSLFTDTQYF.